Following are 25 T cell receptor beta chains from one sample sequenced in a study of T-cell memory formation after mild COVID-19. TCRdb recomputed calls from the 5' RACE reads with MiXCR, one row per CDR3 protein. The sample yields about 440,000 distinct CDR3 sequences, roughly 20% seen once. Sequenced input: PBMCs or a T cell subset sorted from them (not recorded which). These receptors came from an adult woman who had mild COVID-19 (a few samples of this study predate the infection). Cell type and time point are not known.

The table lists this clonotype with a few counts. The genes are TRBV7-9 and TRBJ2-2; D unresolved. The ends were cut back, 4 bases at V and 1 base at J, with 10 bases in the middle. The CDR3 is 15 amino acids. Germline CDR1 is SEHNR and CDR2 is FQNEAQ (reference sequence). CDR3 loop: CASSSPLRNTGELFF. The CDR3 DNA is TGTGCCAGCAGCTCCCCCCTAAGGAACACCGGGGAGCTGTTTTTT.

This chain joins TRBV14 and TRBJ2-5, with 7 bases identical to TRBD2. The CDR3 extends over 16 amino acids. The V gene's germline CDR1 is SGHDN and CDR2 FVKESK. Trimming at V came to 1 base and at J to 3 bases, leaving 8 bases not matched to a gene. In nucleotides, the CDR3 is TGTGCCAGCAGCCAAGTATTCAGCGGGGCAAAAGAGACCCAGTACTTC. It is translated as CASSQVFSGAKETQYF. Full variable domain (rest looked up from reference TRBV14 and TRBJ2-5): EAGVTQFPSHSVIEKGQTVTLRCDPISGHDNLYWYRRVMGKEIKFLLHFVKESKQDESGMPNNRFLAERTGGTYSTLKVQPAELEDSGVYFCASSQVFSGAKETQYFGPGTRLLVL.

This chain's CDR3 is CSAPPGTGVETQYF. CDR3 bases: TGCAGTGCTCCCCCCGGGACAGGGGTAGAGACCCAGTACTTC. This chain connects TRBV20-1 to TRBJ2-5; 10 bases align to TRBD1. From germline, CDR1 is DFQATT and CDR2 SNEGSKA (reference sequence). The V and J ends lost 5 bases and 4 bases, in that order; junction bases with no gene match: 7. The CDR3 totals 14 residues.

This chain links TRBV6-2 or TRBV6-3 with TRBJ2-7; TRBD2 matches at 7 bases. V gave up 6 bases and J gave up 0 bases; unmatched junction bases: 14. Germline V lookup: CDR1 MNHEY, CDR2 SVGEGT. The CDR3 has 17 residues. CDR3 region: CASRGIGDYEISYEQYF. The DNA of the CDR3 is TGTGCCAGCAGAGGGATCGGGGACTACGAGATCTCCTACGAGCAGTACTTC.

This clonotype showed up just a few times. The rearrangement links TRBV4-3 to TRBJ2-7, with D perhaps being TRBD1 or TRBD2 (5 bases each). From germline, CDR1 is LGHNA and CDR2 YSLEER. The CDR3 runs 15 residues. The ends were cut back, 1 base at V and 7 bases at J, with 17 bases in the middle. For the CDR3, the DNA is TGCGCCAGCAGCCAAGCCGGGGCAGCTGAGGGGGAGCAGTACTTC. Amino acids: CASSQAGAAEGEQYF.

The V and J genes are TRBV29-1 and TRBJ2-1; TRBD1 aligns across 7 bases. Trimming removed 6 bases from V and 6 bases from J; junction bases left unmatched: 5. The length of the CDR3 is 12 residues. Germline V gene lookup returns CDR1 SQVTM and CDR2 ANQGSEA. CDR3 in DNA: TGCAGCGTCATTCGGGACAGCAATGAGCAGTTCTTC. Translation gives CSVIRDSNEQFF.

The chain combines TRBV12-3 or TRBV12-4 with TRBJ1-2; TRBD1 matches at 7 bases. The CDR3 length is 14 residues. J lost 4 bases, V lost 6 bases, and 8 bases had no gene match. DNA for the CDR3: TGTGCCAGCAGCGTAACAGGGGACCGCTATGGCTACACCTTC. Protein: CASSVTGDRYGYTF.

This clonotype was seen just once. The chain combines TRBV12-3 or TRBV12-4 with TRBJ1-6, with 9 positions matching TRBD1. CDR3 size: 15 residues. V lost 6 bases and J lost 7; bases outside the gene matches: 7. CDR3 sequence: CASRTGGGWNSPLHF. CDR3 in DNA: TGTGCCAGCAGAACAGGGGGCGGGTGGAATTCACCCCTCCACTTT.

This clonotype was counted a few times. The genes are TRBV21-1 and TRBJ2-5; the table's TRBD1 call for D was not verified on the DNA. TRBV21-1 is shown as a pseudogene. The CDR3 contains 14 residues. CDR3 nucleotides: TGTGCCAGCAGCAAAGGTGGACAGGGGGAGACCCAGTACTTC. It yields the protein CASSKGGQGETQYF.

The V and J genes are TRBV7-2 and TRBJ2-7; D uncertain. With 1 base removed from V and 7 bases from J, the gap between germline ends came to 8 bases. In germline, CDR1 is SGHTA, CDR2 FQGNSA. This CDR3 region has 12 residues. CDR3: CASSLGMAEQYF. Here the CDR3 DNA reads TGTGCCAGCAGCTTAGGCATGGCGGAGCAGTACTTC.

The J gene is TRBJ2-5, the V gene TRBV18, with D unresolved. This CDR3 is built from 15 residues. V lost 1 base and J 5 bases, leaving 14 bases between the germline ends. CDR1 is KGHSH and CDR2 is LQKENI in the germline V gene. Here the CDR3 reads CASSPRSWGMETQYF. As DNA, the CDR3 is TGTGCCAGCTCACCACGAAGCTGGGGTATGGAGACCCAGTACTTC.

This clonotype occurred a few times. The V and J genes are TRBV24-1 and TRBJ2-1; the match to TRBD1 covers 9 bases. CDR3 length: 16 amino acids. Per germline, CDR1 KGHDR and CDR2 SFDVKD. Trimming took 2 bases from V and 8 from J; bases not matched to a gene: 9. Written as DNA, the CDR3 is TGTGCCACCAGTGATTCCCACAGGGGGCGAGTCCATGAGCAGTTCTTC. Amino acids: CATSDSHRGRVHEQFF.

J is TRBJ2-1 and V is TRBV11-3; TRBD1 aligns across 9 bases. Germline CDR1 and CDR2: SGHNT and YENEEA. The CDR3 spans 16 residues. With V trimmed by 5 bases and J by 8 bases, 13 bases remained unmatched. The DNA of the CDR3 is TGTGCCAGCAGCCCGCGGGACAGGGCGAATGGCGATGAGCAGTTCTTC. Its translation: CASSPRDRANGDEQFF. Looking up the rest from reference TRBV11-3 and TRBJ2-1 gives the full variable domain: EAGVVQSPRYKIIEKKQPVAFWCNPISGHNTLYWYLQNLGQGPELLIRYENEEAVDDSQLPKDRFSAERLKGVDSTLKIQPAELGDSAVYLCASSPRDRANGDEQFFGPGTRLTVL.

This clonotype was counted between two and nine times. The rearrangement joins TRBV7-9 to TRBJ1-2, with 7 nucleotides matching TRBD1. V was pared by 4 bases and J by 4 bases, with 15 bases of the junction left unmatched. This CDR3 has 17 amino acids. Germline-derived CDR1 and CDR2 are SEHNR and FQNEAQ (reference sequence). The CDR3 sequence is CASSSGQDHGGVYGYTF. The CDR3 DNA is TGTGCCAGCAGCTCCGGACAGGACCATGGTGGAGTCTATGGCTACACCTTC.

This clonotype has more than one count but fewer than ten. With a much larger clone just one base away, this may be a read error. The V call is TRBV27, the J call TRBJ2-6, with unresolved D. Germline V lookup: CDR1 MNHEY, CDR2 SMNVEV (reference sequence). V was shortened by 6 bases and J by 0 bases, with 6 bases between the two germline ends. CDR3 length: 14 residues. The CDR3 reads CASSDRSGANVLTF. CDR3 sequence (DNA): TGTGCCAGCAGCGACCGCTCTGGGGCCAACGTCCTGACTTTC.

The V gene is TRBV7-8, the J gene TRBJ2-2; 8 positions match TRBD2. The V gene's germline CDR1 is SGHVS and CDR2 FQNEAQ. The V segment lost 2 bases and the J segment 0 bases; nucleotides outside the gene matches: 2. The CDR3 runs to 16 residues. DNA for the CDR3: TGTGCCAGCAGCTTACTAGCGGGCACGAACACCGGGGAGCTGTTTTTT. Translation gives CASSLLAGTNTGELFF.

DNA for the CDR3: TGTGCCGCGGGACAGGGTATGGGTCTGACCGGGGAGCTGTTTTTT. Translating gives CAAGQGMGLTGELFF. The chain uses TRBV19 and TRBJ2-2; 9 nucleotides match TRBD1. There are 15 residues in the CDR3. Unmatched junction bases numbered 12, after V lost 11 bases and J lost 5 bases. Germline loops: CDR1 LNHDA, CDR2 SQIVND (reference sequence).

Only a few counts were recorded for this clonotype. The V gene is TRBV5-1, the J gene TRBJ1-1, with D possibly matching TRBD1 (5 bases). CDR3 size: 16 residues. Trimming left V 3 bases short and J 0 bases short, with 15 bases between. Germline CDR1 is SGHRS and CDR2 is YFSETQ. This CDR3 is CASSSDIDSMNTEAFF. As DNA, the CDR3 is TGCGCCAGCAGCTCGGACATAGACAGCATGAACACTGAAGCTTTCTTT.

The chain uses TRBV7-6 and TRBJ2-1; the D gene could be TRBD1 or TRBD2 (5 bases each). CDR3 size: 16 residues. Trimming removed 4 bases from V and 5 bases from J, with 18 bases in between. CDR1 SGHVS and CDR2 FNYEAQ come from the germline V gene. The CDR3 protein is CASSSGTSVGDNEQFF. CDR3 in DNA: TGTGCCAGCAGCTCGGGGACCTCCGTGGGCGACAATGAGCAGTTCTTC.

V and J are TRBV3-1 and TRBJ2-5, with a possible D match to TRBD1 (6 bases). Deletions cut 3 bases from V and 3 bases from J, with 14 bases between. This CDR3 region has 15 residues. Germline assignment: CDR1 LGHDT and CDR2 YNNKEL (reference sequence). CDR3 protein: CASSHSTGTKETQYF. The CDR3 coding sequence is TGTGCCAGCAGCCACAGCACAGGGACGAAAGAGACCCAGTACTTC.

CDR3 bases: TGTGCCAGCAGTCTTAGACCGCTGGCCTACGAGCAGTACTTC. Amino acids: CASSLRPLAYEQYF. The V gene is TRBV6-5, the J gene TRBJ2-7; D remains ambiguous. Between the trimmed V and J ends, which lost 5 bases and 2 bases, there was a span of 13 bases. This CDR3 region has 14 residues. Germline V gives CDR1 MNHEY, CDR2 SVGAGI.

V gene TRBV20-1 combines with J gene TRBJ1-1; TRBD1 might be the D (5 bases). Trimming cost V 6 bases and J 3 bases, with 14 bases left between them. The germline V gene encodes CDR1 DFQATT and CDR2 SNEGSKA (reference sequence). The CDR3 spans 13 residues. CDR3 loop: CSAPTEPYTEAFF. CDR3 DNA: TGCAGTGCCCCGACAGAACCTTACACTGAAGCTTTCTTT.

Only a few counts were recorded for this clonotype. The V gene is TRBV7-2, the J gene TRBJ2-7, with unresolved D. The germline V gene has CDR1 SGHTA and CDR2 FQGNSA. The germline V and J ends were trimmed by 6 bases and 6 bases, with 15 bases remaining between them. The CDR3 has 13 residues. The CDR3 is CASSIFGLSEQYF. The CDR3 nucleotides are TGTGCCAGCAGTATTTTCGGGCTTAGCGAGCAGTACTTC.

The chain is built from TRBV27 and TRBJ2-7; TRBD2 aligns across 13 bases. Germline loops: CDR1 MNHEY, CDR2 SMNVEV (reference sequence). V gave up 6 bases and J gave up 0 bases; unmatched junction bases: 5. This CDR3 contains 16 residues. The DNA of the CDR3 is TGTGCCAGCAGACTAGCGGGAGGGTACACCTCCTACGAGCAGTACTTC. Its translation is CASRLAGGYTSYEQYF.

CDR3 in DNA: TGTGCCAGCAGCACCGGACAAAACACCGGGGAGCTGTTTTTT. This encodes CASSTGQNTGELFF. The chain uses TRBV5-6 and TRBJ2-2, with D perhaps matching TRBD1 (5 bases). Trimming took 4 bases from V and 2 from J, leaving 9 bases between them. From germline, CDR1 is SGHDT and CDR2 YYEEEE. The CDR3 runs 14 residues.